This T cell receptor (beta chain) was observed in a study of cytomegalovirus exposure and HLA in healthy donors. V was pared by 3 bases and J by 7 bases, with 8 bases of the junction left unmatched. The CDR3 runs to 15 residues. Germline V gene sequence: CDR1 MNHEY, CDR2 SMNVEV (reference sequence). TCRdb keeps only in-frame clones here, not all; method: immunoSEQ multiplex PCR. The table shows 80,000 to 100,000 clones, with around 88% occurring only once. This chain joins TRBV27 and TRBJ1-4; TRBD1 agrees at 7 bases. The source material was PBMCs. This sequence was found in a woman in her 30s in good health and CMV-seronegative. CDR3 coding DNA: TGTGCCAGCAGTTTCGGGGGACAGTGGGTTGAAAAACTGTTTTTT. It specifies CASSFGGQWVEKLFF.